This TCR beta chain was captured in a study of Graves' ophthalmopathy and Graves' hyperthyroidism. Whole-study findings and limits: Clonotypes were expanded in thyroid at above 0.001 frequency, and most also appeared in blood. Ophthalmopathy was separated from stable hyperthyroidism by a 13-signature model with over 85% sensitivity and around 84% specificity.

Physicians reached a diagnosis by relying on clinical symptoms, serum thyroxine, TRAb, thyroid ultrasound and orbital computed tomography. This clonotype was seen ten or more times. No antigen is known for it. Investigators amplified TCR beta CDR3 regions from RNA transcripts. Second-round multiplex PCR followed a first-round RT-PCR using HTBI primers. From the multiplex PCR reads, TCRdb called clonotypes with MiXCR, one entry per CDR3 protein. The sample holds about 620,000 distinct CDR3 sequences, about 24% seen once. Sequenced material: peripheral blood. This receptor was identified in a woman under 30 with stable Graves' hyperthyroidism. Some clones in this sample may be carry-over from other donors' samples.

In DNA form, the CDR3 reads TGTGCCACCAGTAATACAGACTTCAATCAGCCCCAGCATTTT. Translating it yields CATSNTDFNQPQHF. The chain uses TRBV24-1 and TRBJ1-5; no clear D. Germline V gene lookup returns CDR1 KGHDR and CDR2 SFDVKD. The germline V and J ends were trimmed by 6 bases and 3 bases, with 11 bases remaining between them. The CDR3 totals 14 residues.